This T cell receptor beta chain is from a study of response to subunit inactivated influenza vaccine. TCRdb re-called the RT-PCR reads with MiXCR, one entry per CDR3 protein. The table has 650,000 or so distinct CDR3 sequences, 14% seen once. Germline V gene sequence: CDR1 SGHDN, CDR2 FVKESK. With 5 bases clipped from V and 4 bases from J, the junction kept 15 bases outside the gene matches. The CDR3 has 18 residues. Points from the study as a whole: New T cells are recruited in small numbers by each seasonal influenza vaccination, according to the authors' suggestion.

As for this clonotype: Antigen specificity is unknown.

Sequences were derived from PBMCs from blood, sampled around 15 days before vaccination. This receptor was identified in a man aged 45-65 years who received an inactivated influenza vaccine. The chain employs TRBV14 and TRBJ1-1; 11 nucleotides agree with TRBD1. DNA of the CDR3: TGTGCCAGCAGCGGGGGACAGGGGGGGACCGTGATTGTCACTGAAGCTTTCTTT. This gives the protein CASSGGQGGTVIVTEAFF. Together with reference TRBV14 and TRBJ1-1, the CDR3 gives the full variable domain: EAGVTQFPSHSVIEKGQTVTLRCDPISGHDNLYWYRRVMGKEIKFLLHFVKESKQDESGMPNNRFLAERTGGTYSTLKVQPAELEDSGVYFCASSGGQGGTVIVTEAFFGQGTRLTVV.